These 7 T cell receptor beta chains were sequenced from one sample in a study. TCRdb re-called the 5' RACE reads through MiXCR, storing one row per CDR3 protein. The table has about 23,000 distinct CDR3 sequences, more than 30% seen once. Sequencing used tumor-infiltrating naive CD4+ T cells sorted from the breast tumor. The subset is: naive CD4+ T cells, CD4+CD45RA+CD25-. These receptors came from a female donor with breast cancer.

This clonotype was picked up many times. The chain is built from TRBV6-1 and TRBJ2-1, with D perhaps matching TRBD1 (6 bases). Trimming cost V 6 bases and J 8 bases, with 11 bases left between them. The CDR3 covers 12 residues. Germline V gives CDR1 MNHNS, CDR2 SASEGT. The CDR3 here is CASSPTGDEQFF. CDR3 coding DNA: TGTGCCAGCAGCCCGACAGGTGATGAGCAGTTCTTC.

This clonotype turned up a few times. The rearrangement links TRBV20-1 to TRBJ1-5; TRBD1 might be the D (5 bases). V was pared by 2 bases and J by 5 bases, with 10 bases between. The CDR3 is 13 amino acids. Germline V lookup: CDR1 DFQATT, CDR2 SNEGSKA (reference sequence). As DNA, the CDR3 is TGCAGTGCTAGACGGGACGGCGATCAGCCCCAGCATTTT. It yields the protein CSARRDGDQPQHF.

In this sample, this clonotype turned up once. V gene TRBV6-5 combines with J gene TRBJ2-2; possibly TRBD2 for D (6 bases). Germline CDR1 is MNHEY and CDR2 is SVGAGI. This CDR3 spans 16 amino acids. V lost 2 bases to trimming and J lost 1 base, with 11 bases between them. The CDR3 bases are TGTGCCAGCAGTTACGGGACTTACGTGAACACCGGGGAGCTGTTTTTT. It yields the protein CASSYGTYVNTGELFF.

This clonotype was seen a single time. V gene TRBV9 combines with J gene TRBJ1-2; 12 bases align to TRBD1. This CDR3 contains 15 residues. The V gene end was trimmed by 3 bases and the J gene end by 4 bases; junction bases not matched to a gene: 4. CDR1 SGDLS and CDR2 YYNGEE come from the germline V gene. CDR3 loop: CASSGGTGGFYGYTF. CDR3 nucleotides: TGTGCCAGCAGCGGAGGGACAGGGGGCTTCTATGGCTACACCTTC.

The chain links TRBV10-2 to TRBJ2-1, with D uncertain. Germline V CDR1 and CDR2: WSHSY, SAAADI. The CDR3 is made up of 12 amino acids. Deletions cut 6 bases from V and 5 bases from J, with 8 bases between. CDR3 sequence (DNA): TGCGCCAGCAGGAGGTGGGACAATGAGCAGTTCTTC. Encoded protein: CASRRWDNEQFF.

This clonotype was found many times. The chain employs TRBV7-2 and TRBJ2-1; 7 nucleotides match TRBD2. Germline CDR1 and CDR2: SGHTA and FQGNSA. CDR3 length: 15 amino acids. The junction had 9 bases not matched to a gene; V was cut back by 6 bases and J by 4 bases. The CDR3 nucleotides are TGTGCCAGCAGATTCAGCGGGGCCTCTTACAATGAGCAGTTCTTC. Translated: CASRFSGASYNEQFF.

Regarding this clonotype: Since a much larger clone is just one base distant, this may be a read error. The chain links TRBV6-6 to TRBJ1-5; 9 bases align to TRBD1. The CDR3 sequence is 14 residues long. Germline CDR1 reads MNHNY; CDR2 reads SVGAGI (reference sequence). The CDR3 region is CASSRTGDEQHQHF. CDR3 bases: TGTGCCAGCAGCAGGACAGGGGACGAGCAGCACCAGCATTTT.